The 4 T cell receptor beta chains given below trace back to one sample, sequenced in a study of blood T cell repertoires in COVID-19. Generated by immunoSEQ multiplex PCR, the TCRdb table keeps only in-frame clones and is missing some. The table lists roughly 140,000 clones, 85% of them singletons. The sequenced material came from PBMCs or T cells enriched from blood (not recorded which). The receptors originated from a woman between 40 and 50 years old who had recovered from COVID-19.

The chain employs TRBV2 and TRBJ2-7; D not resolved. Germline V gene data show CDR1 as SNHLY and CDR2 as FYNNEI. This CDR3 has 13 amino acids. Trimming left V 6 bases short and J 0 bases short, with 9 bases between. The CDR3 is CASRASSSYEQYF. CDR3 bases: TGTGCCAGCAGAGCTTCGAGCTCCTACGAGCAGTACTTC.

This chain uses TRBV9 with TRBJ2-7; TRBD1 agrees at 8 bases. V gave up 1 base and J gave up 5 bases; unmatched junction bases: 5. Germline V gene lookup returns CDR1 SGDLS and CDR2 YYNGEE. The CDR3 is 14 amino acids. The CDR3 nucleotides are TGTGCCAGCAGCGTACAGGGACAGGTTAACGAGCAGTACTTC. Translated: CASSVQGQVNEQYF.

In DNA form, the CDR3 reads TGCGCCAGCAGCTTGGCGGCGGGGGGACCCACAGATACGCAGTATTTT. It translates to CASSLAAGGPTDTQYF. The chain has TRBV5-1 and TRBJ2-3; the match to TRBD2 covers 8 bases. V was clipped by 0 bases and J by 2 bases; unmatched bases: 5. The CDR3 runs to 16 residues. Germline CDR1 is SGHRS and CDR2 is YFSETQ. Using reference TRBV5-1 and TRBJ2-3 for the parts outside the CDR3, the full variable domain is KAGVTQTPRYLIKTRGQQVTLSCSPISGHRSVSWYQQTPGQGLQFLFEYFSETQRNKGNFPGRFSGRQFSNSRSEMNVSTLELGDSALYLCASSLAAGGPTDTQYFGPGTRLTVL.

V and J are TRBV30 and TRBJ2-1; D is possibly TRBD2 (5 bases). Germline assignment: CDR1 GTSNPN and CDR2 SVGIG (reference sequence). V was pared by 4 bases and J by 0 bases, with 7 bases between. CDR3 length: 13 residues. This CDR3 reads CAWIRDSYNEQFF. CDR3 bases: TGTGCCTGGATCCGGGACTCCTACAATGAGCAGTTCTTC.